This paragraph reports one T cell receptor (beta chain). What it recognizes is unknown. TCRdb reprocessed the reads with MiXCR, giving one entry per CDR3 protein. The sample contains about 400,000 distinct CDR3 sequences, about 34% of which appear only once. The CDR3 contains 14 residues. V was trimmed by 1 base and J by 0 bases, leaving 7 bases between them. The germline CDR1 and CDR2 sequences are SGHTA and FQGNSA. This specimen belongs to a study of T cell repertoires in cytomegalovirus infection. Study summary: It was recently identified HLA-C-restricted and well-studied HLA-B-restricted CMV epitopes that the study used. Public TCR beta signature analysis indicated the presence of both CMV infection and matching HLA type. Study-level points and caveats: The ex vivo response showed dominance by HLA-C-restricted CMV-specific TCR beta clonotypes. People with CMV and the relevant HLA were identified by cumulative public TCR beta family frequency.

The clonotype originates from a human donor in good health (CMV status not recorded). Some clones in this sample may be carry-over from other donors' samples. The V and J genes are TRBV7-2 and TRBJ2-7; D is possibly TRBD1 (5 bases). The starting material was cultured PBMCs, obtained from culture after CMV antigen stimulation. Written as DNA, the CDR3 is TGTGCCAGCAGCTTAGGACAGAACTCCTACGAGCAGTACTTC. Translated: CASSLGQNSYEQYF.